This paragraph reports one T cell receptor (beta chain). V dropped 4 bases and J dropped 1 base, with 16 bases sitting between them. Germline CDR1 MNHEY, CDR2 SVGAGI. CDR3 size: 16 residues. This specimen comes from a study of blood T cell repertoires in COVID-19. Background on the study: PBMCs, B-cell-depleted T cells, or T cells provided the cDNA or gDNA that made up the material.

TCRdb keeps only in-frame clones here, not all; method: immunoSEQ multiplex PCR. The profile shows approximately 110,000 clones, 92% of them singletons. The receptor was derived from a man aged 45 to 65 with COVID-19, enrolled during active disease. Sequencing was done on a sample of peripheral blood. V usage is TRBV6-5 and J usage is TRBJ1-1; D is possibly TRBD1 (6 bases). This CDR3 is CASSLMTGEWNTEAFF. The CDR3 region has the DNA TGTGCCAGCAGTTTGATGACAGGAGAGTGGAACACTGAAGCTTTCTTT.